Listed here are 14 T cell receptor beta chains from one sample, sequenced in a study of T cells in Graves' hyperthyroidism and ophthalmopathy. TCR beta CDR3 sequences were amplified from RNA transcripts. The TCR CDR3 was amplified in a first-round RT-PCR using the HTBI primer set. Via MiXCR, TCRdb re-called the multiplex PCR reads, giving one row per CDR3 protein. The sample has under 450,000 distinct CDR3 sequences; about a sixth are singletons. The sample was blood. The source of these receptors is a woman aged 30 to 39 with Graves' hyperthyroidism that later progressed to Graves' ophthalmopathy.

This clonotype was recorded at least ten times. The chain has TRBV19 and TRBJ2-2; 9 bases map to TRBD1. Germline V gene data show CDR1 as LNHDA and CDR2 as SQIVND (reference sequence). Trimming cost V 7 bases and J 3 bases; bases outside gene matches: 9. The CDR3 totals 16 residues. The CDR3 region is CASTRGQGGDTGELFF. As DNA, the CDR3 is TGTGCCAGTACCCGGGGACAGGGAGGTGACACCGGGGAGCTGTTTTTT.

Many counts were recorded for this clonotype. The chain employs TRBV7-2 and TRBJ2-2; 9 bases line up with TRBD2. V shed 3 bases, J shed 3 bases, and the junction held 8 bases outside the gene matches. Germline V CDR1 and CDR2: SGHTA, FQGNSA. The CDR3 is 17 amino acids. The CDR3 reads CASSFRREGLYTGELFF. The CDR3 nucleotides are TGTGCCAGCAGCTTCCGGCGGGAGGGCCTGTACACCGGGGAGCTGTTTTTT.

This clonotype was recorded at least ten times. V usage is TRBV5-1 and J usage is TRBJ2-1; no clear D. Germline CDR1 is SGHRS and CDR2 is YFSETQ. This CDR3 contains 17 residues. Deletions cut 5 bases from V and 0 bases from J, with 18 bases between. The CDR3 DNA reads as TGCGCCAGCAGTAATCCCTTGGCGTTTAGCTCCTACAATGAGCAGTTCTTC. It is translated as CASSNPLAFSSYNEQFF.

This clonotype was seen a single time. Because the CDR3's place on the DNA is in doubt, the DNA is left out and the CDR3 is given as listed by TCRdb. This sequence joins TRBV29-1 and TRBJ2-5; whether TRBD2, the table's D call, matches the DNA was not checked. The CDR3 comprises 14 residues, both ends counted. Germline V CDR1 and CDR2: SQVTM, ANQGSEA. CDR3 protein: CSVASGSRQETRYF.

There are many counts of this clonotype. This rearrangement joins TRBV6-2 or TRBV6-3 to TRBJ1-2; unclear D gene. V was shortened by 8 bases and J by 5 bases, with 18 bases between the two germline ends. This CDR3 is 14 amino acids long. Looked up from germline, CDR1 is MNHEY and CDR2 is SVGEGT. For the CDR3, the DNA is TGTGCCAGCTCTCGGAGCGGAGGTCTATATGGCTACACCTTC. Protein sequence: CASSRSGGLYGYTF.

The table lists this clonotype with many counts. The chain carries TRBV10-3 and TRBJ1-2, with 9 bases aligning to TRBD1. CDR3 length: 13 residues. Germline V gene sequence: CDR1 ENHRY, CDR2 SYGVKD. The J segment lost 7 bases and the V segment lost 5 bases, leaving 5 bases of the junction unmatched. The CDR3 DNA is TGTGCCATCAGTCCGGGACAGGGTGGTGGCTACACCTTC. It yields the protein CAISPGQGGGYTF.

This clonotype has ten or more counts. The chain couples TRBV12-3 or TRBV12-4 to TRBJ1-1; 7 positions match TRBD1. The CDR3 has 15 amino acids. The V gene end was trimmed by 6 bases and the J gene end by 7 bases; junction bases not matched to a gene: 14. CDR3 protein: CASSSGQAGDGEAFF. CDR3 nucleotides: TGTGCCAGCAGCTCAGGACAGGCGGGGGACGGTGAAGCTTTCTTT.

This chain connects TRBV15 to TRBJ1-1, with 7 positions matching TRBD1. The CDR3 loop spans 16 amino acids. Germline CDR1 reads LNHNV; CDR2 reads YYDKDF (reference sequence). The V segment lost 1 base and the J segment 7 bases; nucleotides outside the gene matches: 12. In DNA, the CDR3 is TGTGCCACCAGCAGAGGATTCAGGGGGACAGAGAATGAAGCTTTCTTT. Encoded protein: CATSRGFRGTENEAFF. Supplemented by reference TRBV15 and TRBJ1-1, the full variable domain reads DAMVIQNPRYQVTQFGKPVTLSCSQTLNHNVMYWYQQKSSQAPKLLFHYYDKDFNNEADTPDNFQSRRPNTSFCFLDIRSPGLGDTAMYLCATSRGFRGTENEAFFGQGTRLTVV.

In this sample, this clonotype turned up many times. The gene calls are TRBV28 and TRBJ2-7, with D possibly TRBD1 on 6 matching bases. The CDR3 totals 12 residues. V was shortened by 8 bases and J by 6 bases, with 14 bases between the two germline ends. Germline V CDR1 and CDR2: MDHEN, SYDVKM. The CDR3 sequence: CASEGDLSEQYF. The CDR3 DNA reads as TGTGCCAGCGAGGGGGATCTGTCCGAGCAGTACTTC.

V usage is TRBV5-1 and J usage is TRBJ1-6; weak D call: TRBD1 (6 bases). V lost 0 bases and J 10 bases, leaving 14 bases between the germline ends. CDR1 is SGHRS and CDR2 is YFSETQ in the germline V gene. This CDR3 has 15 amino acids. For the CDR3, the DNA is TGCGCCAGCAGCTTGGCGGCAGGGGTAGAGTCACCCCTCCACTTT. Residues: CASSLAAGVESPLHF.

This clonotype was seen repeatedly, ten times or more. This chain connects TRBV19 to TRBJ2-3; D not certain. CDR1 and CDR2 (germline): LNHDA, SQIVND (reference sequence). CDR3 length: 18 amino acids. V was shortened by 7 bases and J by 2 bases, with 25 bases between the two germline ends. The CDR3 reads CASNMLFHGMEPTDTQYF. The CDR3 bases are TGTGCCAGTAATATGCTCTTCCACGGAATGGAACCCACAGATACGCAGTATTTT.

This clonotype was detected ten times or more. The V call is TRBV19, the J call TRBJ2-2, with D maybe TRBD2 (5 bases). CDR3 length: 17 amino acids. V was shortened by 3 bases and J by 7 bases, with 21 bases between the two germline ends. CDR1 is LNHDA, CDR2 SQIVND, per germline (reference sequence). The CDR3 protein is CASSIQAAGLLGGELFF. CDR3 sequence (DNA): TGTGCCAGTAGTATTCAAGCAGCCGGGCTACTAGGCGGGGAGCTGTTTTTT.

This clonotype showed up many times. In nucleotides, the CDR3 is TGTGCCAGCAACTACGGGGGCGGGGTTCGCTCACCCCTCCACTTT. Translating it yields CASNYGGGVRSPLHF. The chain uses TRBV12-3 or TRBV12-4 and TRBJ1-6; maybe TRBD1 (6 bases). This CDR3 is built from 15 residues. Trimming took 7 bases from V and 10 from J, leaving 20 bases between them.

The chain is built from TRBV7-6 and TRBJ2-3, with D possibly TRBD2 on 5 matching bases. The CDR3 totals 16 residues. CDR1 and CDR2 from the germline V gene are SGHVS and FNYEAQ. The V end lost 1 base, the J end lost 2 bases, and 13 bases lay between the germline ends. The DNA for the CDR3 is TGTGCCAGCAGCTTAGGTCGGGGATCCCACACAGATACGCAGTATTTT. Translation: CASSLGRGSHTDTQYF. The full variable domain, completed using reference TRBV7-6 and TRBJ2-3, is GAGVSQSPRYKVTKRGQDVALRCDPISGHVSLYWYRQALGQGPEFLTYFNYEAQQDKSGLPNDRFSAERPEGSISTLTIQRTEQRDSAMYRCASSLGRGSHTDTQYFGPGTRLTVL.